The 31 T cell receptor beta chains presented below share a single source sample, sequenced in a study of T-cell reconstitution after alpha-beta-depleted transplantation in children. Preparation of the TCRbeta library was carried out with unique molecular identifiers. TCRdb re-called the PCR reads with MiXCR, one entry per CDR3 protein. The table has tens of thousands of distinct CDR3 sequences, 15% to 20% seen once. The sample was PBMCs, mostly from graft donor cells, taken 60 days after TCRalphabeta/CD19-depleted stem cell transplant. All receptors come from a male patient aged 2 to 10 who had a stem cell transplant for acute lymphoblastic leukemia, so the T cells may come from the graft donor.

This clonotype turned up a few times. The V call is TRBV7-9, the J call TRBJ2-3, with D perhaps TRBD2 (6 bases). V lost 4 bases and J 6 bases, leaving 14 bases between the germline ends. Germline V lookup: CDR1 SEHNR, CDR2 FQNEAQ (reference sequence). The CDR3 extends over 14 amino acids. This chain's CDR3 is CASSSNLAGDTQYF. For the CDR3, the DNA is TGTGCCAGCAGCTCCAACCTGGCGGGGGATACGCAGTATTTT.

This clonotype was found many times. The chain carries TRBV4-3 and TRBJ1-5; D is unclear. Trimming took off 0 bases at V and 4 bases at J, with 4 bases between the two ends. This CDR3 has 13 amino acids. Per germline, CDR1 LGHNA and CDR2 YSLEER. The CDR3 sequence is CASSQDPNQPQHF. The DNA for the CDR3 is TGCGCCAGCAGCCAAGACCCTAATCAGCCCCAGCATTTT.

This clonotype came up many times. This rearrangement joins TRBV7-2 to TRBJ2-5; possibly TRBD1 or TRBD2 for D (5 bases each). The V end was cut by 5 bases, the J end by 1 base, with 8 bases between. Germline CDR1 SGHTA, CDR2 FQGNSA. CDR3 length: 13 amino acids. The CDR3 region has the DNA TGTGCCAGCAGCAGGGACCGCCAAGAGACCCAGTACTTC. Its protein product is CASSRDRQETQYF.

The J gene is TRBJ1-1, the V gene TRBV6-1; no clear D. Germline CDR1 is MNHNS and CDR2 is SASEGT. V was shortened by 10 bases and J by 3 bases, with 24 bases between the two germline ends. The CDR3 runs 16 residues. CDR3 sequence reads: CAILPRGLFSHTEAFF. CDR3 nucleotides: TGTGCCATCCTTCCGCGAGGCCTCTTTAGCCACACTGAAGCTTTCTTT.

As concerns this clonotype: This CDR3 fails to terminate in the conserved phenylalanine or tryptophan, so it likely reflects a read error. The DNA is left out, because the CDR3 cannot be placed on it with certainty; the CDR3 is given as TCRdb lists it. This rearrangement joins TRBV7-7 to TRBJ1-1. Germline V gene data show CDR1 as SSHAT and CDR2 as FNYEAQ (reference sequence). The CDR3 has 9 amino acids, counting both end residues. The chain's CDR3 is CASSLDSQL.

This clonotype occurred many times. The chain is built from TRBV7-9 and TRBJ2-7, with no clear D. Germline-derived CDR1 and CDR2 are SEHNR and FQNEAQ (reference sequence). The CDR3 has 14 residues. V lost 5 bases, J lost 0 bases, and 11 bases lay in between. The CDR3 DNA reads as TGTGCCAGCAGCGATCGGACGGACTCCTACGAGCAGTACTTC. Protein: CASSDRTDSYEQYF.

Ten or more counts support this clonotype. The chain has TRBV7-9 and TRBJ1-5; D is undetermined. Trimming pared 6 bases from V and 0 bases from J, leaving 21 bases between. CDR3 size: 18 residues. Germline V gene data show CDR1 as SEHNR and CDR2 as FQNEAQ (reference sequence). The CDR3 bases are TGTGCCAGCAGTCGTGAAATCGCGACCGCATATAGCAATCAGCCCCAGCATTTT. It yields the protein CASSREIATAYSNQPQHF.

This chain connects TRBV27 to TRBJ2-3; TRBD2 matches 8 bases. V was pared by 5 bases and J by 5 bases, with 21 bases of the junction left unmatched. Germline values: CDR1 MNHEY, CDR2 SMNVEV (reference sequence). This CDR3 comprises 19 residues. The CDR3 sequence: CASSDTRGGPNWGIDTQYF. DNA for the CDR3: TGTGCCAGCAGTGACACTCGGGGGGGCCCAAACTGGGGTATAGATACGCAGTATTTT.

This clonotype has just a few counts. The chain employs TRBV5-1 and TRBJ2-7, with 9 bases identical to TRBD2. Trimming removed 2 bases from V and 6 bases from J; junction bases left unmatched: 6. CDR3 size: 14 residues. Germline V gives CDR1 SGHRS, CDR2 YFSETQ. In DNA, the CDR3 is TGCGCCAGCAGCTTCAAGCGGGGGGCGGTCGAGCAGTACTTC. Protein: CASSFKRGAVEQYF. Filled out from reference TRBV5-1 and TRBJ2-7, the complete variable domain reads KAGVTQTPRYLIKTRGQQVTLSCSPISGHRSVSWYQQTPGQGLQFLFEYFSETQRNKGNFPGRFSGRQFSNSRSEMNVSTLELGDSALYLCASSFKRGAVEQYFGPGTRLTVT.

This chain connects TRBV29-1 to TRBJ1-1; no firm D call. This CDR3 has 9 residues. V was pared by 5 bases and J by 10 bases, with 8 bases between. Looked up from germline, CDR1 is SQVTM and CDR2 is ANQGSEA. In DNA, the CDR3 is TGCAGCGTTCTAGAGCCAGCTTTCTTT. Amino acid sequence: CSVLEPAFF.

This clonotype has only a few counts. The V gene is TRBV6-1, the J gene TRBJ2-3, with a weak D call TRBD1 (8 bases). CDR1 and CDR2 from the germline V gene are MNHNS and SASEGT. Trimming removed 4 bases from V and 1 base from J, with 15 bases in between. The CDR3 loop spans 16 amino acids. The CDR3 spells CASSVSTGGGTDTQYF. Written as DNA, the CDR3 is TGTGCCAGCAGTGTGTCAACAGGGGGGGGCACAGATACGCAGTATTTT.

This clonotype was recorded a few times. The CDR3 sequence is CASSRTGISSGQFF. CDR3 coding DNA: TGTGCCAGCAGCCGGACTGGCATCTCGAGTGGGCAGTTCTTC. This chain connects TRBV7-9 to TRBJ2-1; the D gene is possibly TRBD2 (5 bases). Trimming removed 5 bases at V and 12 bases at J, with 20 bases between. Germline CDR1 reads SEHNR; CDR2 reads FQNEAQ (reference sequence). The CDR3 has 14 amino acids.

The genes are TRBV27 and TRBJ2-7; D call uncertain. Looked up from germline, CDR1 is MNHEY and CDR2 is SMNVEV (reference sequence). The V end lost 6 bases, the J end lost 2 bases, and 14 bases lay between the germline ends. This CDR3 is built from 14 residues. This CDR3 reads CASSRTAGPYEQYF. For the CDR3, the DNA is TGTGCCAGCAGCCGGACGGCAGGCCCCTACGAGCAGTACTTC.

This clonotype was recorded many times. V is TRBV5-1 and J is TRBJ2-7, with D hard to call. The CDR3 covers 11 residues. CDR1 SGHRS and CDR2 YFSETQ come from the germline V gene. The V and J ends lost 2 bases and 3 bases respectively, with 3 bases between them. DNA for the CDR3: TGCGCCAGCAGCTTCGACTACGAGCAGTACTTC. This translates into CASSFDYEQYF.

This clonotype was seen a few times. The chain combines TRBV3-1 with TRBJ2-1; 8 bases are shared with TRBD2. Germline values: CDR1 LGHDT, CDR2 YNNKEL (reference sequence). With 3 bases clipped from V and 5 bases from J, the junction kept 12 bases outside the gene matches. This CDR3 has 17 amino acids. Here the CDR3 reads CASSQRPGLVPHNEQFF. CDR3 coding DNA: TGTGCCAGCAGCCAGAGACCGGGACTAGTGCCCCACAATGAGCAGTTCTTC.

The CDR3 region is CASSPLTSGRGDTGELFF. The CDR3 coding sequence is TGCGCCAGCAGCCCCCTGACTAGCGGGAGGGGAGACACCGGGGAGCTGTTTTTT. V and J are TRBV5-1 and TRBJ2-2; 14 bases are shared with TRBD2. Germline CDR1 reads SGHRS; CDR2 reads YFSETQ. The CDR3 totals 18 residues. The V gene end was trimmed by 4 bases and the J gene end by 3 bases; junction bases not matched to a gene: 8.

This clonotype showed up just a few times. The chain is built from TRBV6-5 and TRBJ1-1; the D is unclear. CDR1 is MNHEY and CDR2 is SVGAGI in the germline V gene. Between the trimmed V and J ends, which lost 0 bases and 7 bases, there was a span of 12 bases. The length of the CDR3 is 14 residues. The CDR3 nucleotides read TGTGCCAGCAGTTACTCGAACGGATGGGGTGAAGCTTTCTTT. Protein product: CASSYSNGWGEAFF.

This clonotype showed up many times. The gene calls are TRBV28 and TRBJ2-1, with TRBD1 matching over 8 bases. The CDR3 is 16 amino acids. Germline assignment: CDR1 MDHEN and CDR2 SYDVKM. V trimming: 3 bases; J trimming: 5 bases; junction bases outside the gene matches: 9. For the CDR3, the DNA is TGTGCCAGCAGTTTCCCGACAGGGGAGAAAGACAATGAGCAGTTCTTC. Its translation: CASSFPTGEKDNEQFF.

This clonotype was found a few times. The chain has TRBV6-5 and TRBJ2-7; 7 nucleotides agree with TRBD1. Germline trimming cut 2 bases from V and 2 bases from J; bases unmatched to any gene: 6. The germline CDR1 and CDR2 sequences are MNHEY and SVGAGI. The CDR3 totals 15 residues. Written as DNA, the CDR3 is TGTGCCAGCAGTTACCCCAAGGGGGCGACCTACGAGCAGTACTTC. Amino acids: CASSYPKGATYEQYF.

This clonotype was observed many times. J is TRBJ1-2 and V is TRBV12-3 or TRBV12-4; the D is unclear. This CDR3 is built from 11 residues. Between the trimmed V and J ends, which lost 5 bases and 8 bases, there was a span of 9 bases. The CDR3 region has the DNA TGTGCCAGCAGTCCTCTAGGAGGCTACACCTTC. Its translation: CASSPLGGYTF.

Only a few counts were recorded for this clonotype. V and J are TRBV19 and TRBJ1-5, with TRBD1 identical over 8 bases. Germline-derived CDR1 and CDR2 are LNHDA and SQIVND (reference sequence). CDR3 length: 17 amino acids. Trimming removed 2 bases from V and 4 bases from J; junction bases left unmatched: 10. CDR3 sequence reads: CASSIREGQDSNQPQHF. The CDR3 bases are TGTGCCAGTAGTATAAGGGAGGGACAGGATTCGAATCAGCCCCAGCATTTT. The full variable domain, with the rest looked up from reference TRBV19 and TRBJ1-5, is DGGITQSPKYLFRKEGQNVTLSCEQNLNHDAMYWYRQDPGQGLRLIYYSQIVNDFQKGDIAEGYSVSREKKESFPLTVTSAQKNPTAFYLCASSIREGQDSNQPQHFGDGTRLSIL.

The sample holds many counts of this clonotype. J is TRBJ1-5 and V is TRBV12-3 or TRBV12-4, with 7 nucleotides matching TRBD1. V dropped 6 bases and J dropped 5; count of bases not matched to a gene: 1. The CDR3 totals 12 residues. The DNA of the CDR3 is TGTGCCAGCAGAGGGGGCGATCAGCCCCAGCATTTT. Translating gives CASRGGDQPQHF.

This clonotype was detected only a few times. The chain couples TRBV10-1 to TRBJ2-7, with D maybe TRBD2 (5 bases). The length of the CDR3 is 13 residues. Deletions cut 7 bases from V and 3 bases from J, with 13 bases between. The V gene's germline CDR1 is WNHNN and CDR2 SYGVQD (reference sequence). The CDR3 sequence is CASIPGFVYEQYF. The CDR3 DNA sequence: TGCGCCAGCATACCGGGGTTTGTCTACGAGCAGTACTTC.

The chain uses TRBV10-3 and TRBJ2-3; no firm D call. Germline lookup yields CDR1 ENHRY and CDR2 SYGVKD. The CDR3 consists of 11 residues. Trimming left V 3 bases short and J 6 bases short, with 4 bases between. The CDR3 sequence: CAISDQDTQYF. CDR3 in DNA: TGTGCCATCAGTGACCAGGATACGCAGTATTTT.

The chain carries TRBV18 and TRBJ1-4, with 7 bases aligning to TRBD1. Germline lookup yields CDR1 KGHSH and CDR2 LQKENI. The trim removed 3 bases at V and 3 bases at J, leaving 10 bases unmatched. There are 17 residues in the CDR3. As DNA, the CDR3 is TGTGCCAGCTCACCGGTACAGGGGAGTACGGCTAATGAAAAACTGTTTTTT. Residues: CASSPVQGSTANEKLFF. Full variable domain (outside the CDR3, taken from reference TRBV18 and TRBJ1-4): NAGVMQNPRHLVRRRGQEARLRCSPMKGHSHVYWYRQLPEEGLKFMVYLQKENIIDESGMPKERFSAEFPKEGPSILRIQQVVRGDSAAYFCASSPVQGSTANEKLFFGSGTQLSVL.

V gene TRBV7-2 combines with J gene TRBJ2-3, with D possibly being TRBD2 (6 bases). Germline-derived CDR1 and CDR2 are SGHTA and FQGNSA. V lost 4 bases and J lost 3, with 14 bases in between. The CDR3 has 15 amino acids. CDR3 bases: TGTGCCAGCAGCTCTGGGCGGGGAGTAACAGATACGCAGTATTTT. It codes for CASSSGRGVTDTQYF. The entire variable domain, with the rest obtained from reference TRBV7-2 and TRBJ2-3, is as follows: GAGVSQSPSNKVTEKGKDVELRCDPISGHTALYWYRQSLGQGLEFLIYFQGNSAPDKSGLPSDRFSAERTGGSVSTLTIQRTQQEDSAVYLCASSSGRGVTDTQYFGPGTRLTVL.

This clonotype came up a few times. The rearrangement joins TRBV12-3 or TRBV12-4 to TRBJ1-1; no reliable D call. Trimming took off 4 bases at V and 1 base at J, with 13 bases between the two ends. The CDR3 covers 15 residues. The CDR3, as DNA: TGTGCCAGCAGTTCATCGTTGAGGTGGAACACTGAAGCTTTCTTT. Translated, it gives CASSSSLRWNTEAFF.

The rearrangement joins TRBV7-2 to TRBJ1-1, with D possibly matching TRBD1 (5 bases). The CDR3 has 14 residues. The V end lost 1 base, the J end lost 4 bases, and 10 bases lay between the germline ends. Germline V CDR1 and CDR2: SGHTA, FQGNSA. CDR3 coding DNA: TGTGCCAGCAGCTTAGTTGGGGGAAGCACTGAAGCTTTCTTT. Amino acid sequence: CASSLVGGSTEAFF.

In DNA form, the CDR3 reads TGCGCCAGCAGCCAGGGGCTACTGTCCTACGAGCAGTACGTC. Translating it yields CASSQGLLSYEQYV. The rearrangement uses TRBV4-1 and TRBJ2-7, with TRBD1 as a possible D gene (5 bases). Germline CDR1 and CDR2: MGHRA and YSYEKL. V lost 3 bases to trimming and J lost 1 base, with 10 bases between them. The CDR3 is made up of 14 amino acids.

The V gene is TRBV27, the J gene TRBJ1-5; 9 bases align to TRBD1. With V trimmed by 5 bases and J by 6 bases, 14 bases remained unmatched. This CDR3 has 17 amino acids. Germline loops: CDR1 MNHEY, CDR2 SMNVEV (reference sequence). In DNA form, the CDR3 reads TGTGCCAGCAGTATGGGACAGGGAGGTTCAGTCGGTCAGCCCCAGCATTTT. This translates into CASSMGQGGSVGQPQHF.

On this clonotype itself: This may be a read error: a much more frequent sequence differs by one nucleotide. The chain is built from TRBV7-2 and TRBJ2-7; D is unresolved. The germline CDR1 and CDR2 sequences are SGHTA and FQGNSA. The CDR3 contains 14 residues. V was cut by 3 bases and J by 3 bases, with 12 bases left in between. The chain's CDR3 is CASSFYGALYEQYF. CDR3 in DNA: TGTGCCAGCAGCTTCTACGGTGCCCTCTACGAGCAGTACTTC.